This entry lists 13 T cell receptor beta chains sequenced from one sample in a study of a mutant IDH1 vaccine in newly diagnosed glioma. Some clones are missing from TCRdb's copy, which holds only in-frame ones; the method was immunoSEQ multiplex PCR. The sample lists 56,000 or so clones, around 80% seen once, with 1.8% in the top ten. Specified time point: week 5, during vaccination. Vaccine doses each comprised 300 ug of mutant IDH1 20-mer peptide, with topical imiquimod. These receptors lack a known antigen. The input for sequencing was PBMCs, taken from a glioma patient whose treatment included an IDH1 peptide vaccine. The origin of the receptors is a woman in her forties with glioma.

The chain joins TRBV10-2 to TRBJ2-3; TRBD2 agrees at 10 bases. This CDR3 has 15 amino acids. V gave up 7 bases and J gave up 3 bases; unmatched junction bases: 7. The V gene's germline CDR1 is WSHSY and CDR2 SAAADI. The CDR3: CASKERGGGTDTQYF. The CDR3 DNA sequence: TGCGCCAGCAAGGAGCGGGGGGGCGGGACAGATACGCAGTATTTT.

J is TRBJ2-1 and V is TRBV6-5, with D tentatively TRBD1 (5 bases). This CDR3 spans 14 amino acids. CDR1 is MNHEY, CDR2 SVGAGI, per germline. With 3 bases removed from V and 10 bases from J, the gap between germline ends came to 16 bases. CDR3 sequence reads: CASSYNGRSGEQFF. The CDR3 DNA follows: TGTGCCAGCAGTTATAACGGGCGGTCAGGGGAGCAGTTCTTC.

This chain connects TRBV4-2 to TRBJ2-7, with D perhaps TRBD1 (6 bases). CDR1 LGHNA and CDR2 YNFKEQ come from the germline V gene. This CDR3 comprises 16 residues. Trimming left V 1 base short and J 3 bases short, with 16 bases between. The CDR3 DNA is TGTGCCAGCAGCCAAGGCTTGGACAGCGCCGACTACGAGCAGTACTTC. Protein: CASSQGLDSADYEQYF.

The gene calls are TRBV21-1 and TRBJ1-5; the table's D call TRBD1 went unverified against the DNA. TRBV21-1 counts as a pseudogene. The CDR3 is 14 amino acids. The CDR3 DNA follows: TGTGCCAGCAGCAGACAGGGTGAGGGGCAGCCCCAGCATTTT. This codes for CASSRQGEGQPQHF.

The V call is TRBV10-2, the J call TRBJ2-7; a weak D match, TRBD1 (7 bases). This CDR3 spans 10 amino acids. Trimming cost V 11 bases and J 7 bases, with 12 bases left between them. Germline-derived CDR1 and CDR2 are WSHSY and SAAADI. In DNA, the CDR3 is TGCGCCGCAGGGGGGTTGGAGCAGTACTTC. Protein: CAAGGLEQYF.

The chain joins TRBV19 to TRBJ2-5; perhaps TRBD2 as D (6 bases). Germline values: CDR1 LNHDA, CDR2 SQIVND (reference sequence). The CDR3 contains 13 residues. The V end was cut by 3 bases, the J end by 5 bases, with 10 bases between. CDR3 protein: CASSIGSRETQYF. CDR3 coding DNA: TGTGCCAGTAGTATCGGGAGTAGGGAGACCCAGTACTTC.

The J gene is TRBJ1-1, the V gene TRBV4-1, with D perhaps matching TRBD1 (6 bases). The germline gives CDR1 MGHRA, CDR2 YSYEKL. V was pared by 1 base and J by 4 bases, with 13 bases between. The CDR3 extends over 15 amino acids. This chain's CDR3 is CASSQGPRGATEAFF. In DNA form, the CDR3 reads TGCGCCAGCAGCCAAGGACCCCGGGGGGCCACTGAAGCTTTCTTT.

The CDR3 DNA follows: TGTGCCAGCAGTCAACAGGGGATGAACACTGAAGCTTTCTTT. As protein: CASSQQGMNTEAFF. V and J are TRBV27 and TRBJ1-1; 7 bases line up with TRBD1. Germline lookup yields CDR1 MNHEY and CDR2 SMNVEV (reference sequence). J was trimmed by 0 bases and V by 5 bases; bases with no gene match: 3. This CDR3 is built from 14 residues.

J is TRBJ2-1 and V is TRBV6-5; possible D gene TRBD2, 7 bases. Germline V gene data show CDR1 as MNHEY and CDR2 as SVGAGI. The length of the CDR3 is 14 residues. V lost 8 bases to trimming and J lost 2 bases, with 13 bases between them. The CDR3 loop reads CASAGAGTYNEQFF. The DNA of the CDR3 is TGTGCCAGCGCGGGGGCAGGAACCTACAATGAGCAGTTCTTC.

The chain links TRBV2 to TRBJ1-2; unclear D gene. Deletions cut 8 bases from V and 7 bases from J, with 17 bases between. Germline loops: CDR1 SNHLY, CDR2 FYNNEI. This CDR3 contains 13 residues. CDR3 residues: CASPAGELGGYTF. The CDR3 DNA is TGTGCCAGCCCGGCCGGGGAGTTGGGTGGCTACACCTTC.

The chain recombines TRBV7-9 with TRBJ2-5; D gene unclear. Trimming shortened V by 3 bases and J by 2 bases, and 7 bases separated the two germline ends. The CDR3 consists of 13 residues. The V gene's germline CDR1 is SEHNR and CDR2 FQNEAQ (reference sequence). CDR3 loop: CASSFGSQETQYF. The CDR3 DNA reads TGTGCCAGCAGCTTCGGGTCTCAAGAGACCCAGTACTTC.

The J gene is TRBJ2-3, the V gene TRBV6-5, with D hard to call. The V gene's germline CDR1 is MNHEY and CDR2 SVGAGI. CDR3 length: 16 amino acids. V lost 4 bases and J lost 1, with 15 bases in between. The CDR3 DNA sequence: TGTGCCAGCAGTTCGCGGTCCATCTGGGGCACAGATACGCAGTATTTT. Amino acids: CASSSRSIWGTDTQYF.

The CDR3 protein is CASSFDRGARTEAFF. CDR3 nucleotide sequence: TGCGCCAGCAGCTTCGACAGGGGGGCGAGGACTGAAGCTTTCTTT. The chain is built from TRBV5-1 and TRBJ1-1, with 9 bases aligning to TRBD1. The length of the CDR3 is 15 residues. V lost 2 bases to trimming and J lost 5 bases; unmatched junction nucleotides: 7. CDR1 SGHRS and CDR2 YFSETQ come from the germline V gene.